This T cell receptor beta chain appears in the sequencing data of a study of blood T cells in healthy people across ages. Study background: Per two T cells, about one barcoded beta molecule was captured through template switching. Overall study findings and caveats: Not knowing donor CMV status may have confounded expanded clonotype changes. Roughly linear declines in TCR beta diversity per million T cells occurred with age.

Primed by a sample-barcoded 5' primer and a J-beta primer mix, a second PCR proceeded for 7 to 11 cycles. TCRdb reprocessed the 5' RACE reads with MiXCR, giving one entry per CDR3 protein. The data show around 800,000 distinct CDR3 sequences, with roughly 50% seen just once and under 50% held by the top ten. Germline assignment: CDR1 MNHEY and CDR2 SVGEGT. The CDR3 contains 14 residues. V shed 7 bases, J shed 14 bases, and the junction held 16 bases outside the gene matches. Details on this clonotype: What it binds is unknown.

The chain carries TRBV6-2 or TRBV6-3 and TRBJ2-3; 9 bases fit TRBD1. The TCR comes from a man at least 80 years old in good health. Specimen: blood. The CDR3 sequence is CASIEQGAYRDAYF. DNA of the CDR3: TGTGCCAGCATTGAACAGGGGGCGTATAGAGACGCGTATTTT.